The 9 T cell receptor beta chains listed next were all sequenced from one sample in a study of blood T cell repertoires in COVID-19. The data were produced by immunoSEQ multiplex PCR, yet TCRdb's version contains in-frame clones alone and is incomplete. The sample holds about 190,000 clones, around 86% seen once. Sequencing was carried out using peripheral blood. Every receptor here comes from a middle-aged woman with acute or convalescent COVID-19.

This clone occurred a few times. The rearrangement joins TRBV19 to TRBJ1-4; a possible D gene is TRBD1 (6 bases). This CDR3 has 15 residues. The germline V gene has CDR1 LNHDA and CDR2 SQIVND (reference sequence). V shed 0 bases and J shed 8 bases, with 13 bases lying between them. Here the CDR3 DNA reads TGTGCCAGTAGTATAGACGGGGGGCATGGAGAAAAACTGTTTTTT. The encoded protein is CASSIDGGHGEKLFF. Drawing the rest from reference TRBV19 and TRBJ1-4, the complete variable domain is DGGITQSPKYLFRKEGQNVTLSCEQNLNHDAMYWYRQDPGQGLRLIYYSQIVNDFQKGDIAEGYSVSREKKESFPLTVTSAQKNPTAFYLCASSIDGGHGEKLFFGSGTQLSVL.

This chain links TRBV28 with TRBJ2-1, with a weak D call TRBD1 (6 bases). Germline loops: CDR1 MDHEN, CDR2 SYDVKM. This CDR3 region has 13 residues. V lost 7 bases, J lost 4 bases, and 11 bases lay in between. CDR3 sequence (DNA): TGTGCCAGCAAGGGACATATGTACAATGAGCAGTTCTTC. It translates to CASKGHMYNEQFF.

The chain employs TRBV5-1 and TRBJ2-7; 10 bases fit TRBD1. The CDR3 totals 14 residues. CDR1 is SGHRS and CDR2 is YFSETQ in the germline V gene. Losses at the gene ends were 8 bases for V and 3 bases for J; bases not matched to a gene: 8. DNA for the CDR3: TGCGCCAGTACCCCGGGACAGGGGTACTACGAGCAGTACTTC. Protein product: CASTPGQGYYEQYF.

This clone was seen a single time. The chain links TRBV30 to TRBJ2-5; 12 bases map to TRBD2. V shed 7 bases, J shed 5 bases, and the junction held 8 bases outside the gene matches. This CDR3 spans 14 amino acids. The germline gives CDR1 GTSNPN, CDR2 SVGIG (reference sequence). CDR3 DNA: TGTGCCTCCACGACTAGCGGGGGCCAGGAGACCCAGTACTTC. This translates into CASTTSGGQETQYF.

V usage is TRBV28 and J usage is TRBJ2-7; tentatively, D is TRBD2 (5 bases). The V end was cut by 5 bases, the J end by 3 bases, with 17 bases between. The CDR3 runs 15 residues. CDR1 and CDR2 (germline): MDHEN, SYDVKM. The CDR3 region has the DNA TGTGCCAGCAGTCTTATCCTCAGCGGCCTCTACGAGCAGTACTTC. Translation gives CASSLILSGLYEQYF.

Here the CDR3 reads CASSTTEYSNQPQHF. The CDR3 bases are TGTGCCAGCAGTACCACAGAGTATAGCAATCAGCCCCAGCATTTT. The chain links TRBV28 to TRBJ1-5; D is ambiguous. V gave up 5 bases and J gave up 0 bases, with 11 bases separating them. Per germline, CDR1 MDHEN and CDR2 SYDVKM. CDR3 size: 15 residues.

CDR3 nucleotides: TGCGCCAGCAGCCAACCCGACAGGGACCAAGAGACCCAGTACTTC. Amino acid sequence: CASSQPDRDQETQYF. This sequence joins TRBV4-1 and TRBJ2-5, with TRBD1 matching over 7 bases. The trim removed 2 bases at V and 0 bases at J, leaving 3 bases unmatched. From germline, CDR1 is MGHRA and CDR2 YSYEKL. The CDR3 loop spans 15 amino acids.

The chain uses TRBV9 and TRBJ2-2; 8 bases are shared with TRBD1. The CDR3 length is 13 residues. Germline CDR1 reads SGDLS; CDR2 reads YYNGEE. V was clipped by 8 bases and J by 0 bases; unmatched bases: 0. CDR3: CARQGANTGELFF. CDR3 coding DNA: TGTGCCAGACAGGGGGCGAACACCGGGGAGCTGTTTTTT.

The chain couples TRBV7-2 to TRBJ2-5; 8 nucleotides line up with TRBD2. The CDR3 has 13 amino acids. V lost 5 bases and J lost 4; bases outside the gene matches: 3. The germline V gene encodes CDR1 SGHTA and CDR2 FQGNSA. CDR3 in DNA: TGTGCCAGCAGCGCAAGCGGGAGAGAGACCCAGTACTTC. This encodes CASSASGRETQYF.